This T cell receptor beta chain emerged from a study of blood T cell repertoires in COVID-19. Looking at the study overall: Sites in the United States, Italy and Spain provided acute and convalescent COVID-19 samples. PBMCs, B-cell-depleted T cells, or T cells were the source of the cDNA or gDNA that made up the material.

The CDR3 sequence is 15 residues long. Per germline, CDR1 SGHRS and CDR2 YFSETQ. V trimming: 4 bases; J trimming: 3 bases; junction bases outside the gene matches: 7. Original handling: Reference gene primer amplification gave nucleated cell count estimates. Clones were read by immunoSEQ multiplex PCR, and TCRdb kept only the in-frame ones, dropping some. For V, J and clone size, that table is used; D and trimming come from the DNA. The table has roughly 92,000 clones, 90% seen once; the top ten hold about 5.5%. The source of this sequence is a man aged 45-65 years with acute or convalescent COVID-19. The V and J genes are TRBV5-1 and TRBJ1-2; 9 nucleotides agree with TRBD1. Sequenced input: peripheral blood. CDR3 protein: CASSRTGENHYGYTF. CDR3 sequence (DNA): TGCGCCAGCAGCCGGACAGGGGAAAACCACTATGGCTACACCTTC.